The source of this TCR beta chain is a study of tumor and adjacent non-tumor tissue in lung cancer. V was pared by 7 bases and J by 0 bases, with 6 bases of the junction left unmatched. The CDR3 runs to 15 residues. Germline V lookup: CDR1 MDHEN, CDR2 SYDVKM. This sample's RNA came from whole unsorted tissue. Donors were chemotherapy-naive, newly diagnosed lung cancer surgical patients in China, August–late 2014. With respect to this clonotype: A clone one base away is much larger, so this may be a read error.

TCRbeta libraries were built with three rounds of nested PCR, modified from ARM-PCR. TCRdb used MiXCR to reprocess the multiplex PCR reads, holding one entry per CDR3 protein. Altogether about 110,000 distinct CDR3 sequences are present, approximately 84% being singletons, with the ten largest covering 20% to 25%. Sample: lung tumor tissue. This receptor was obtained from a man aged 65 to 85 with non-small cell lung cancer. The chain links TRBV28 to TRBJ2-3, with 8 bases fitting TRBD2. The CDR3 DNA sequence: TGTGCCAGCAATTTTAGCGGGGTTAGCACAGATACGCAGTATTTT. It encodes CASNFSGVSTDTQYF.